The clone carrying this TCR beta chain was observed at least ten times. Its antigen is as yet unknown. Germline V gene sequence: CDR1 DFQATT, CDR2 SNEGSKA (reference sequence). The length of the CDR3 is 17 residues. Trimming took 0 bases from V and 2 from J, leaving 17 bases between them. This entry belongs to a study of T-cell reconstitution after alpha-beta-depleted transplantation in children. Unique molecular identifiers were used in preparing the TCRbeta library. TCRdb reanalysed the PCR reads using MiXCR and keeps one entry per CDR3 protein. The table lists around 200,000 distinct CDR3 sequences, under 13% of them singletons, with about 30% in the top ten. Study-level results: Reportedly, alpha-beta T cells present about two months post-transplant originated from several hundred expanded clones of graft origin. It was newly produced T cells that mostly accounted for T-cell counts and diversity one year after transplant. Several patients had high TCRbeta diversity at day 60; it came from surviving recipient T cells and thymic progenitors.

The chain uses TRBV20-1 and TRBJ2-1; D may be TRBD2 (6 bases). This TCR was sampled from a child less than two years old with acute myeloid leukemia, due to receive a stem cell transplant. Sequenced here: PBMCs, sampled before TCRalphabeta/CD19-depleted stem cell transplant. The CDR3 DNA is TGCAGTGCTAGAGATCGATCCGGGGGTGCAACCTACAATGAGCAGTTCTTC. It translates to CSARDRSGGATYNEQFF.